The source of this TCR beta chain is a study of T cells after somatic rescue of genetic block. V was trimmed by 0 bases and J by 4 bases, leaving 19 bases between them. Germline V gene sequence: CDR1 KGHSH, CDR2 LQKENI. The CDR3 runs to 18 residues. The data were produced by immunoSEQ multiplex PCR, yet TCRdb's version contains in-frame clones alone and is incomplete. This sample yields 110,000 or so clones, of which 75% to 95% are seen a single time; approximately 1.4% belongs to the top ten. This clonotype was sampled from a woman younger than 30. The sequenced material came from peripheral blood mononuclear cells (PBMCs). This chain uses TRBV18 with TRBJ1-3, with D possibly being TRBD1 (5 bases). Here the CDR3 reads CASSPPNGAYGLGNTIYF. In nucleotides, the CDR3 is TGTGCCAGCTCACCACCAAACGGGGCGTACGGTCTAGGAAACACCATATATTTT.